This is a list of T cell receptor beta chains from one sample in a study of post-analysis software for immune sequencing data. From the PCR reads, TCRdb called clonotypes with MiXCR, one entry per CDR3 protein. The table includes around 700,000 distinct CDR3 sequences, 59% detected once. Sequencing used blood. The source of these receptors is a girl aged 2-10 years with multiple sclerosis. Each CDR3 is given with its conserved first and last residue. The order of the fields is V gene, clone size, CDR3 protein. Not all rows give a size; the values are once, few, many and, for expanded clones, a class.

>TRBV4-3|.
CASSQGLAGGQSTDTQYF
>TRBV29-1|few
CSVGIQADTQYF
>TRBV12-3/TRBV12-4|few
CASTPRGAKETQYF
>TRBV12-3/TRBV12-4|.
CASDSGSYNEQFF
>TRBV29-1|.
CSVVNRPSYNEQFF
>TRBV14|few
CASSELRYEQYF
>TRBV11-2|few
CASSLAEGPYEQYF
>TRBV5-1|once
CASRKVTSYEQYF
>TRBV7-9|.
CASSTLTSSVHNEQFF
>TRBV20-1|few
CSAWMDRGSDTQYF
>TRBV11-2|few
CASSWGNRPRDTQYF
>TRBV6-5|few
CASSYSYTDTQYF
>TRBV27|.
CASKTVMNTEAFF
>TRBV12-3/TRBV12-4|.
CASSLWRAYTDTQYF
>TRBV29-1|.
CSVEAPGTNTDTQYF
>TRBV10-3|.
CAISESSSRLNEKLFF
>TRBV15|.
CATSRDSATYEQYF
>TRBV10-3|.
CAISGSPERYEQYF
>TRBV6-6|.
CASRPDTSYERYF
>TRBV6-1|.
CASSGASVRGSPPHF
>TRBV6-2/TRBV6-3|.
CASTSGLAAQETQYF
>TRBV6-1|.
CASSERWTGGYEQYF
>TRBV6-5|.
CASSYLGPNTEAFF
>TRBV6-6|.
CASSSRGRVSNQPQHF
>TRBV20-1|.
CSAKSLVGDEQFF
>TRBV20-1|.
CSAGRQGLGETQYF
>TRBV6-2/TRBV6-3|.
CASSYSGTSYKQYF
>TRBV3-1|.
CASSQLTGDNEQFF
>TRBV2|.
CASGPFRIAKNIQYF
>TRBV29-1|.
CSVGNLNTEAFF
>TRBV29-1|.
CSVDVGINNEQFF
>TRBV20-1|.
CSAIGQGKETQYF
>TRBV5-1|.
CASSLLAGGRGSYNEQFF
>TRBV4-1|few
CASSGRQGAMNTEAFF
>TRBV3-1|.
CASSQDAHGYTF
>TRBV10-1|.
CASCPGLEGGNEQFF
>TRBV6-5|.
CATSIPGVRETQYF
>TRBV4-1|once
CASSQDPTGLAGAETQYF
>TRBV12-3/TRBV12-4|.
CASKGALGNQPQHF
>TRBV12-3/TRBV12-4|.
CASDRDRVSEANVLTF
>TRBV29-1|few
CSVLDVGTSSTDTQYF
>TRBV29-1|.
CSVSIAVPSDTQYF
>TRBV10-3|.
CAIRYTGTDYGYTF
>TRBV20-1|.
CSASLSALAHEQFF